This T cell receptor (beta chain) is drawn from a study of cytomegalovirus exposure and HLA in healthy donors. This CDR3 spans 13 amino acids. Between the trimmed V and J ends, which lost 6 bases and 1 base, there was a span of 9 bases. Germline V CDR1 and CDR2: LNHDA, SQIVND (reference sequence). The primer mix had 60 Vbeta and 13 Jbeta primers. Sequencing was performed with immunoSEQ multiplex PCR; in TCRdb, only in-frame clones are kept and a portion is missing. The data contain approximately 98,000 clones, around 72% of them seen just once; the ten biggest clones take up approximately 11%. This clone was counted once.

The sequenced sample was PBMCs. This chain links TRBV19 with TRBJ2-5; a weak D match, TRBD1 (6 bases). The receptor was derived from a young man in good health and CMV-seropositive. CDR3 amino acids: CASRGQSQETQYF. The CDR3 region has the DNA TGTGCCAGTAGAGGACAGAGCCAAGAGACCCAGTACTTC. Variable domain in full (rest from reference TRBV19 and TRBJ2-5): DGGITQSPKYLFRKEGQNVTLSCEQNLNHDAMYWYRQDPGQGLRLIYYSQIVNDFQKGDIAEGYSVSREKKESFPLTVTSAQKNPTAFYLCASRGQSQETQYFGPGTRLLVL.